The 14 T cell receptor beta chains below come from one sample, sequenced in a study of blood T cell repertoires in COVID-19. The protocol was immunoSEQ multiplex PCR, while the TCRdb copy is restricted to in-frame clones and leaves out a portion. The sample holds around 380,000 clones, over 65% seen once. Specimen: peripheral blood. All receptors come from a human donor with acute or convalescent COVID-19. The donor label of this sample is uncertain.

The gene calls are TRBV7-2 and TRBJ2-7; tentative D call: TRBD2 (6 bases). The CDR3 length is 14 residues. The V end lost 6 bases, the J end lost 3 bases, and 15 bases lay between the germline ends. Germline lookup yields CDR1 SGHTA and CDR2 FQGNSA. The CDR3 spells CASRLGGGDYEQYF. As DNA, the CDR3 is TGTGCCAGCAGATTGGGGGGTGGGGACTACGAGCAGTACTTC. Using reference TRBV7-2 and TRBJ2-7 for the parts outside the CDR3, the full variable domain is GAGVSQSPSNKVTEKGKDVELRCDPISGHTALYWYRQSLGQGLEFLIYFQGNSAPDKSGLPSDRFSAERTGGSVSTLTIQRTQQEDSAVYLCASRLGGGDYEQYFGPGTRLTVT.

This clone was seen a handful of times. The chain links TRBV7-2 to TRBJ2-7; unclear D gene. CDR1 SGHTA and CDR2 FQGNSA come from the germline V gene. This CDR3 region has 12 residues. With 3 bases removed from V and 8 bases from J, the gap between germline ends came to 11 bases. CDR3 nucleotide sequence: TGTGCCAGCAGCTTTGGGCAGTCCCAGCAGTACTTC. It encodes CASSFGQSQQYF.

The chain employs TRBV7-8 and TRBJ1-1; possibly TRBD1 for D (6 bases). The length of the CDR3 is 15 residues. Germline V gives CDR1 SGHVS, CDR2 FQNEAQ. V lost 5 bases and J lost 1, with 14 bases in between. The CDR3 reads CASSPQGRTNTEAFF. The CDR3 DNA reads TGTGCCAGCAGCCCACAGGGCAGGACGAACACTGAAGCTTTCTTT.

The gene calls are TRBV5-1 and TRBJ1-4; no clear D gene. This CDR3 contains 14 residues. Germline V gene sequence: CDR1 SGHRS, CDR2 YFSETQ. V shed 5 bases and J shed 3 bases, with 11 bases lying between them. This CDR3 reads CASRGGIPNEKLFF. For the CDR3, the DNA is TGCGCCAGCAGGGGCGGGATTCCTAATGAAAAACTGTTTTTT.

The chain combines TRBV15 with TRBJ2-4, with 10 bases identical to TRBD1. This CDR3 is built from 15 residues. CDR1 is LNHNV and CDR2 is YYDKDF in the germline V gene (reference sequence). The ends lost 4 bases at V and 9 bases at J; junction bases unmatched: 9. Here the CDR3 reads CATSNWGTGEAIQYF. The CDR3 DNA is TGTGCCACCAGCAATTGGGGGACAGGGGAAGCCATTCAGTACTTC.

The CDR3 sequence: CASSPGRQGSSGANVLTF. The CDR3 nucleotides are TGTGCCAGCAGCCCCGGACGACAGGGGAGCTCTGGGGCCAACGTCCTGACTTTC. J is TRBJ2-6 and V is TRBV3-1 (or the pseudogene TRBV3-2); TRBD1 matches at 8 bases. Germline CDR1 LGHDT, CDR2 YNNKEL (reference sequence). This CDR3 contains 18 residues. V lost 4 bases, J lost 0 bases, and 8 bases stayed unmatched.

This chain links TRBV6-5 with TRBJ2-2, with TRBD1 matching 9 bases. Germline CDR1 MNHEY, CDR2 SVGAGI. Trimming removed 6 bases from V and 5 bases from J; junction bases left unmatched: 4. This CDR3 is built from 14 residues. CDR3 sequence reads: CASRLGTGTGELFF. The CDR3 DNA sequence: TGTGCCAGCAGACTAGGGACAGGGACCGGGGAGCTGTTTTTT.

This chain joins TRBV7-9 and TRBJ2-3; TRBD2 matches at 8 bases. CDR3 length equals 15 residues. Per the germline V gene, CDR1 is SEHNR and CDR2 is FQNEAQ (reference sequence). V was clipped by 5 bases and J by 2 bases; unmatched bases: 6. CDR3 nucleotide sequence: TGTGCCAGCAGCCTCGGGGGGGTCATCACAGATACGCAGTATTTT. Amino acid sequence: CASSLGGVITDTQYF.

The V gene is TRBV19, the J gene TRBJ1-2; D possibly corresponds to TRBD1 (6 bases). Germline V gene data show CDR1 as LNHDA and CDR2 as SQIVND (reference sequence). The CDR3 has 14 residues. The V end was cut by 4 bases, the J end by 8 bases, with 17 bases between. CDR3 nucleotide sequence: TGTGCCAGTAGTAACAGGGCCACGGCGGAGGGCTACACCTTC. This sequence encodes CASSNRATAEGYTF.

Remarks on this clone: Within the sample, other DNA sequences also encode this same CDR3. The CDR3 loop is CASSSTASYGYTF. The CDR3 DNA follows: TGTGCCAGCAGCTCGACAGCGAGCTATGGCTACACCTTC. This chain uses TRBV7-9 with TRBJ1-2; tentatively, D is TRBD1 (5 bases). V was clipped by 4 bases and J by 4 bases, with 10 bases between them. Germline V gene data show CDR1 as SEHNR and CDR2 as FQNEAQ (reference sequence). The CDR3 runs to 13 residues.

The chain is built from TRBV6-5 and TRBJ2-3, with a weak D call TRBD2 (5 bases). The CDR3 consists of 15 residues. Germline CDR1 and CDR2: MNHEY and SVGAGI. Trimming pared 6 bases from V and 2 bases from J, leaving 15 bases between. Here the CDR3 DNA reads TGTGCCAGCAGCTGGCGGAGGCACCTCACAGATACGCAGTATTTT. Translated: CASSWRRHLTDTQYF.

Ten or more counts support this clone. The rearrangement joins TRBV28 to TRBJ2-7, with D perhaps matching TRBD2 (6 bases). Germline lookup yields CDR1 MDHEN and CDR2 SYDVKM. The CDR3 length is 15 residues. Trimming removed 5 bases at V and 4 bases at J, with 18 bases between. The CDR3 bases are TGTGCCAGCAGTGATCGGGCAGGAGGGATTTACGAGCAGTACTTC. Protein: CASSDRAGGIYEQYF.

This sequence joins TRBV11-2 and TRBJ1-2, with D unresolved. Trimming left V 4 bases short and J 0 bases short, with 6 bases between. There are 13 residues in the CDR3. CDR1 is SGHAT, CDR2 FQNNGV, per germline. The CDR3 is CASSSQTNYGYTF. CDR3 sequence (DNA): TGTGCCAGCAGCTCCCAGACTAACTATGGCTACACCTTC. The variable domain in full, with the rest retrieved from reference TRBV11-2 and TRBJ1-2, is EAGVAQSPRYKIIEKRQSVAFWCNPISGHATLYWYQQILGQGPKLLIQFQNNGVVDDSQLPKDRFSAERLKGVDSTLKIQPAKLEDSAVYLCASSSQTNYGYTFGSGTRLTVV.

The chain uses TRBV30 and TRBJ1-2; weak D call: TRBD1 (6 bases). Germline V gene sequence: CDR1 GTSNPN, CDR2 SVGIG (reference sequence). Trimming left V 5 bases short and J 4 bases short, with 14 bases between. The length of the CDR3 is 13 residues. The CDR3 region is CAWRRGLSYGYTF. The CDR3 DNA reads as TGTGCCTGGCGGCGGGGGCTCAGCTATGGCTACACCTTC.